Shown below are 29 T cell receptor beta chains from a single sample sequenced in a study of blood T cell repertoires in COVID-19. TCRdb's table, derived via immunoSEQ multiplex PCR, lists solely in-frame clones and lacks some. Of about 180,000 clones detected, about 88% appear once; the ten largest clones hold 1.5% to 2%. What was sequenced was peripheral blood. The source of these receptors is a man aged 18 to 30 who had recovered from COVID-19.

The chain recombines TRBV5-1 with TRBJ2-7; the D is unclear. There are 15 residues in the CDR3. Germline V gene sequence: CDR1 SGHRS, CDR2 YFSETQ. Trimming cost V 0 bases and J 2 bases, with 12 bases left between them. The CDR3 region is CASSLEYGGAYEQYF. In nucleotides, the CDR3 is TGCGCCAGCAGCTTGGAGTATGGCGGTGCCTACGAGCAGTACTTC.

This chain uses TRBV7-9 with TRBJ2-5, with 8 positions matching TRBD1. There are 17 residues in the CDR3. With V trimmed by 1 base and J by 1 base, 8 bases remained unmatched. Germline V lookup: CDR1 SEHNR, CDR2 FQNEAQ (reference sequence). The CDR3 sequence is CASSLGYGTGLQETQYF. CDR3 nucleotide sequence: TGTGCCAGCAGCTTAGGGTACGGGACAGGTCTCCAAGAGACCCAGTACTTC.

The chain combines TRBV9 with TRBJ2-3, with 7 bases that match TRBD1. CDR1 and CDR2 from the germline V gene are SGDLS and YYNGEE. The junction had 2 bases not matched to a gene; V was cut back by 3 bases and J by 1 base. The CDR3 sequence is 14 residues long. The CDR3 DNA reads as TGTGCCAGCAGCGCAGGGACAGGCACAGATACGCAGTATTTT. Encoded protein: CASSAGTGTDTQYF.

The chain couples TRBV28 to TRBJ2-4, with D possibly TRBD1 on 6 matching bases. This CDR3 has 12 residues. Trimming cost V 8 bases and J 12 bases, with 17 bases left between them. CDR1 is MDHEN, CDR2 SYDVKM, per germline. In DNA, the CDR3 is TGTGCCAGCGAAACAGGGTTCGGAGATCAGTACTTC. Residues: CASETGFGDQYF.

The count of this clone is one. The V call is TRBV6-2 or TRBV6-3, the J call TRBJ1-6, with 7 nucleotides matching TRBD1. V lost 4 bases and J lost 9; bases outside the gene matches: 12. Germline V gene data show CDR1 as MNHEY and CDR2 as SVGEGT. The CDR3 consists of 16 residues. CDR3 nucleotides: TGTGCCAGCAGTTCGCCCAAGACAGGGAAGTCTTCACCCCTCCACTTT. Translating gives CASSSPKTGKSSPLHF.

The J gene is TRBJ1-2, the V gene TRBV28; D is perhaps TRBD1 (5 bases). The CDR3 sequence is 14 residues long. Between the trimmed V and J ends, which lost 6 bases and 0 bases, there was a span of 11 bases. CDR1 is MDHEN, CDR2 SYDVKM, per germline. CDR3 coding DNA: TGTGCCAGCAGGAATGACAGTCCTAACTATGGCTACACCTTC. Protein product: CASRNDSPNYGYTF.

CDR3: CASSILAGVDEQFF. CDR3 sequence (DNA): TGTGCCAGTAGTATATTAGCGGGAGTGGATGAGCAGTTCTTC. This sequence joins TRBV19 and TRBJ2-1; TRBD2 agrees at 9 bases. V gave up 2 bases and J gave up 8 bases; unmatched junction bases: 4. The CDR3 loop spans 14 amino acids. Per germline, CDR1 LNHDA and CDR2 SQIVND (reference sequence).

The J gene is TRBJ2-1, the V gene TRBV24-1; 9 nucleotides line up with TRBD1. The CDR3 totals 16 residues. Germline V gene sequence: CDR1 KGHDR, CDR2 SFDVKD. V was pared by 4 bases and J by 4 bases, with 7 bases of the junction left unmatched. CDR3 nucleotide sequence: TGTGCCACCAGTGACTCGGGACAGGGCTCTTACAATGAGCAGTTCTTC. As protein: CATSDSGQGSYNEQFF.

The rearrangement links TRBV4-3 to TRBJ2-7, with 13 positions matching TRBD2. The CDR3 has 18 amino acids. Per the germline V gene, CDR1 is LGHNA and CDR2 is YSLEER. J was trimmed by 7 bases and V by 0 bases; bases with no gene match: 12. DNA for the CDR3: TGCGCCAGCAGCCAAGAGAACCCACTAGCGGGAGGGCCGGGTGAGCAGTACTTC. It specifies CASSQENPLAGGPGEQYF.

This clone was detected once. The gene calls are TRBV7-6 and TRBJ2-1, with TRBD2 matching over 12 bases. Germline loops: CDR1 SGHVS, CDR2 FNYEAQ. The trim removed 5 bases at V and 2 bases at J, leaving 13 bases unmatched. There are 19 residues in the CDR3. The CDR3 is CASSPATSGSARAYNEQFF. DNA for the CDR3: TGTGCCAGCAGCCCAGCGACTAGCGGGAGCGCCAGAGCCTACAATGAGCAGTTCTTC.

The chain uses TRBV7-2 and TRBJ1-3; the D gene is possibly TRBD1 (6 bases). This CDR3 region has 18 residues. Per the germline V gene, CDR1 is SGHTA and CDR2 is FQGNSA. Between the trimmed V and J ends, which lost 5 bases and 0 bases, there was a span of 20 bases. CDR3 nucleotides: TGTGCCAGCAGCAGTCAGGGGCGCCGTGGATACTCTGGAAACACCATATATTTT. It is translated as CASSSQGRRGYSGNTIYF.

This clone has more than one count but fewer than ten. The CDR3 loop is CASSGDRGMNTEAFF. The CDR3 bases are TGCGCCAGCAGTGGGGACAGAGGAATGAACACTGAAGCTTTCTTT. The V and J genes are TRBV10-2 and TRBJ1-1; TRBD1 matches at 7 bases. After removal of 4 bases from V and 0 bases from J, the junction contained 5 bases not matched to a gene. From germline, CDR1 is WSHSY and CDR2 SAAADI. The CDR3 is made up of 15 amino acids.

The chain carries TRBV7-2 and TRBJ1-1, with D tentatively TRBD1 (6 bases). The CDR3 length is 15 residues. Germline CDR1 reads SGHTA; CDR2 reads FQGNSA. V lost 2 bases and J lost 0, with 10 bases in between. In DNA form, the CDR3 reads TGTGCCAGCAGCTTATATCAGGGGATGAACACTGAAGCTTTCTTT. It specifies CASSLYQGMNTEAFF.

V and J are TRBV9 and TRBJ2-1; 9 bases are a match to TRBD2. The CDR3 runs to 16 residues. The V segment lost 4 bases and the J segment 5 bases; nucleotides outside the gene matches: 10. CDR1 is SGDLS and CDR2 is YYNGEE in the germline V gene. CDR3 amino acids: CASSLLASGTNNEQFF. The CDR3 coding sequence is TGTGCCAGCAGCCTTTTGGCTAGCGGGACAAACAATGAGCAGTTCTTC.

The rearrangement uses TRBV28 and TRBJ1-1; the D is unclear. There are 13 residues in the CDR3. V was shortened by 6 bases and J by 1 base, with 9 bases between the two germline ends. CDR1 MDHEN and CDR2 SYDVKM come from the germline V gene. Written as DNA, the CDR3 is TGTGCCAGCAGGTCGACTGCGAACACTGAAGCTTTCTTT. Its protein is CASRSTANTEAFF.

The chain joins TRBV7-2 to TRBJ1-5; 8 bases are a match to TRBD1. Germline V lookup: CDR1 SGHTA, CDR2 FQGNSA. CDR3 length: 15 residues. V was pared by 5 bases and J by 5 bases, with 8 bases of the junction left unmatched. The CDR3 region has the DNA TGTGCCAGCAGCCCTGGGCAGGGGGCGCATCAGCCCCAGCATTTT. Its protein product is CASSPGQGAHQPQHF.

V and J are TRBV19 and TRBJ1-1; perhaps TRBD1 as D (5 bases). Germline values: CDR1 LNHDA, CDR2 SQIVND (reference sequence). This CDR3 has 15 residues. The V end was cut by 4 bases, the J end by 2 bases, with 14 bases between. The CDR3 region has the DNA TGTGCCAGTAGTACCGGGACCGCGGGAAACACTGAAGCTTTCTTT. Residues: CASSTGTAGNTEAFF. Complete variable domain (other parts from reference TRBV19 and TRBJ1-1): DGGITQSPKYLFRKEGQNVTLSCEQNLNHDAMYWYRQDPGQGLRLIYYSQIVNDFQKGDIAEGYSVSREKKESFPLTVTSAQKNPTAFYLCASSTGTAGNTEAFFGQGTRLTVV.

The chain couples TRBV10-2 to TRBJ1-5, with 8 bases lining up with TRBD1. The germline V gene encodes CDR1 WSHSY and CDR2 SAAADI. The CDR3 has 15 residues. With V trimmed by 3 bases and J by 7 bases, 8 bases remained unmatched. CDR3 protein: CASSDSGQGGQPQHF. The DNA for the CDR3 is TGCGCCAGCAGTGACTCCGGACAGGGAGGGCAGCCCCAGCATTTT.

To note about this clone: This CDR3 is also generated by other DNA sequences in the sample. The chain carries TRBV5-1 and TRBJ1-1, with 9 bases that match TRBD1. CDR3 length: 13 residues. From germline, CDR1 is SGHRS and CDR2 YFSETQ. Germline trimming cut 3 bases from V and 5 bases from J; bases unmatched to any gene: 2. The CDR3 DNA sequence: TGCGCCAGCAGCTCGGACAGGGGTACTGAAGCTTTCTTT. It encodes CASSSDRGTEAFF.

The rearrangement uses TRBV7-2 and TRBJ1-2, with no clear D. Germline CDR1 is SGHTA and CDR2 is FQGNSA. The CDR3 runs 14 residues. Between the trimmed V and J ends, which lost 1 base and 4 bases, there was a span of 10 bases. CDR3 sequence reads: CASSLGTTGYGYTF. In DNA form, the CDR3 reads TGTGCCAGCAGCTTAGGTACGACGGGCTATGGCTACACCTTC.

In its sample, this clone was seen once. The rearrangement joins TRBV13 to TRBJ2-2, with a weak D call TRBD2 (6 bases). Trimming removed 1 base at V and 3 bases at J, with 12 bases between. This CDR3 comprises 16 residues. Germline lookup yields CDR1 PRHDT and CDR2 FYEKMQ (reference sequence). CDR3: CASSLVAGWDTGELFF. Here the CDR3 DNA reads TGTGCCAGCAGCTTAGTTGCGGGATGGGACACCGGGGAGCTGTTTTTT.

The V gene is TRBV6-2 or TRBV6-3, the J gene TRBJ1-1, with D perhaps TRBD1 (5 bases). Germline CDR1 MNHEY, CDR2 SVGEGT. V gave up 2 bases and J gave up 4 bases, with 14 bases separating them. The CDR3 is 15 amino acids. CDR3: CASSYESRGGTEAFF. The CDR3 DNA reads TGTGCCAGCAGTTACGAGTCACGGGGGGGCACTGAAGCTTTCTTT.

The CDR3 sequence: CASSQGMGDTEAFF. As DNA, the CDR3 is TGTGCCAGCAGCCAGGGGATGGGGGACACTGAAGCTTTCTTT. The rearrangement joins TRBV7-9 to TRBJ1-1, with D maybe TRBD1 (6 bases). The CDR3 loop spans 14 amino acids. Trimming shortened V by 5 bases and J by 3 bases, and 13 bases separated the two germline ends. The germline V gene has CDR1 SEHNR and CDR2 FQNEAQ (reference sequence).

The chain has TRBV4-3 and TRBJ2-3; 14 positions agree with TRBD2. Trimming cost V 4 bases and J 8 bases; bases outside gene matches: 2. The CDR3 is made up of 14 amino acids. CDR1 and CDR2 (germline): LGHNA, YSLEER. CDR3 loop: CASSPGLAGATQYF. The DNA of the CDR3 is TGCGCCAGCAGCCCGGGACTAGCGGGAGCTACGCAGTATTTT.

This clone is a singleton in its sample. The chain has TRBV27 and TRBJ1-1, with unresolved D. V was shortened by 1 base and J by 1 base, with 10 bases between the two germline ends. Germline loops: CDR1 MNHEY, CDR2 SMNVEV (reference sequence). The CDR3 is 15 amino acids. Here the CDR3 reads CASSLWGGRNTEAFF. The CDR3 nucleotides are TGTGCCAGCAGTTTATGGGGAGGCCGGAACACTGAAGCTTTCTTT.

This chain joins TRBV6-2 or TRBV6-3 and TRBJ2-7; D call uncertain. The germline V gene encodes CDR1 MNHEY and CDR2 SVGEGT. The CDR3 spans 13 residues. With 2 bases removed from V and 4 bases from J, the gap between germline ends came to 9 bases. Written as DNA, the CDR3 is TGTGCCAGCAGTTACGCGGAGCTTTACGAGCAGTACTTC. Its translation: CASSYAELYEQYF.

This chain links TRBV28 with TRBJ2-7, with 7 bases fitting TRBD1. Germline V gene lookup returns CDR1 MDHEN and CDR2 SYDVKM. Trimming cost V 6 bases and J 0 bases; bases outside gene matches: 8. CDR3 length: 15 amino acids. As DNA, the CDR3 is TGTGCCAGCAGCAAGACAGGGATTTCCTCCTACGAGCAGTACTTC. It translates to CASSKTGISSYEQYF.

This clone was picked up one time. The chain recombines TRBV5-4 with TRBJ1-1, with D hard to call. Trimming took 4 bases from V and 0 from J, leaving 4 bases between them. The CDR3 has 12 residues. Germline assignment: CDR1 SGHNT and CDR2 YYREEE (reference sequence). CDR3 bases: TGTGCCAGCAGCCTAATGAACACTGAAGCTTTCTTT. This codes for CASSLMNTEAFF.

The chain recombines TRBV4-2 with TRBJ2-5; D ambiguous. The CDR3 runs to 15 residues. V dropped 0 bases and J dropped 1 base, with 9 bases sitting between them. Germline lookup yields CDR1 LGHNA and CDR2 YNFKEQ. The CDR3 region is CASSQDPLVQETQYF. DNA of the CDR3: TGTGCCAGCAGCCAAGATCCGTTAGTCCAAGAGACCCAGTACTTC.